This entry lists 6 T cell receptor beta chains sequenced from one sample in a study of T cells in tuberculosis. The time point here: new active TB diagnosis, blood taken before or within 7 days of starting treatment. Some clones are missing from TCRdb's copy, which holds only in-frame ones; the method was immunoSEQ multiplex PCR. The sample has thousands of clones, around 98% seen once. The specimen comprised PBMCs, sampled at tuberculosis diagnosis. These receptors came from an adult with tuberculosis.

The J gene is TRBJ2-6, the V gene TRBV5-1, with D perhaps TRBD2 (5 bases). Trimming left V 0 bases short and J 3 bases short, with 7 bases between. The CDR3 sequence is 15 residues long. Germline V lookup: CDR1 SGHRS, CDR2 YFSETQ. CDR3: CASSLVGGGANVLTF. The CDR3 DNA reads as TGCGCCAGCAGCTTGGTAGGAGGTGGGGCCAACGTCCTGACTTTC.

V and J are TRBV9 and TRBJ1-1, with D possibly being TRBD1 (6 bases). The CDR3 runs 12 residues. Trimming removed 3 bases at V and 8 bases at J, with 11 bases between. Germline V gives CDR1 SGDLS, CDR2 YYNGEE. CDR3 protein: CASSASGQEAFF. The CDR3 nucleotides are TGTGCCAGCAGCGCCAGCGGACAGGAAGCTTTCTTT.

The chain is built from TRBV27 and TRBJ2-7; 7 bases line up with TRBD1. CDR1 MNHEY and CDR2 SMNVEV come from the germline V gene (reference sequence). Trimming removed 5 bases from V and 5 bases from J; junction bases left unmatched: 6. This CDR3 has 13 amino acids. The CDR3: CASSPQQGNEQYF. The CDR3 region has the DNA TGTGCCAGCAGTCCACAACAGGGGAACGAGCAGTACTTC.

This chain joins TRBV6-5 and TRBJ2-3; 12 bases map to TRBD2. Germline V CDR1 and CDR2: MNHEY, SVGAGI. Trimming took 4 bases from V and 4 from J; bases not matched to a gene: 3. The CDR3 contains 15 residues. For the CDR3, the DNA is TGTGCCAGCAGTTCTAGCGGGGGGGATGCAGATACGCAGTATTTT. Translating gives CASSSSGGDADTQYF.

The gene calls are TRBV7-9 and TRBJ2-4; the D gene is possibly TRBD2 (5 bases). V lost 1 base and J lost 0, with 10 bases in between. The CDR3 contains 16 residues. Germline CDR1 is SEHNR and CDR2 is FQNEAQ (reference sequence). The CDR3 here is CASSLGAGLAKNIQYF. DNA for the CDR3: TGTGCCAGCAGCTTAGGCGCGGGCCTAGCCAAAAACATTCAGTACTTC.

The rearrangement uses TRBV6-6 and TRBJ1-1; the D is unclear. Between the trimmed V and J ends, which lost 5 bases and 7 bases, there was a span of 8 bases. The CDR3 runs to 11 residues. Germline V gene sequence: CDR1 MNHNY, CDR2 SVGAGI (reference sequence). CDR3 loop: CASSREGEAFF. Written as DNA, the CDR3 is TGTGCCAGCAGTCGCGAGGGTGAAGCTTTCTTT.